This passage covers 18 T cell receptor beta chains from one sample sequenced in a study of OX40 agonist ivuxolimab in advanced cancers. The data were produced by immunoSEQ multiplex PCR, yet TCRdb's version contains in-frame clones alone and is incomplete. There are 50,000 to 75,000 clones in the sample; 70% to 90% occur only once, and roughly 1.2% lies in the top ten. The material sequenced was CD4+ or CD8+ T cells sorted from blood, taken in a trial of the OX40 agonist ivuxolimab. Receptors were obtained from an adult with an advanced solid tumor such as melanoma, head and neck, liver or kidney cancer.

V gene TRBV7-9 combines with J gene TRBJ2-7; TRBD1 matches 10 bases. The germline CDR1 and CDR2 sequences are SEHNR and FQNEAQ (reference sequence). CDR3 length: 15 residues. The J segment lost 3 bases and the V segment lost 3 bases, leaving 5 bases of the junction unmatched. CDR3 protein: CASSFFGTGDYEQYF. The CDR3 nucleotides are TGTGCCAGCAGCTTTTTTGGGACAGGGGACTACGAGCAGTACTTC.

The rearrangement links TRBV2 to TRBJ2-1, with 8 bases identical to TRBD2. Trimming at V came to 11 bases and at J to 5 bases, leaving 14 bases not matched to a gene. The CDR3 consists of 15 residues. The germline gives CDR1 SNHLY, CDR2 FYNNEI. The CDR3 DNA reads TGTGCCTCCCAGTGGGGCGGGAGGTTAGACAATGAGCAGTTCTTC. Its protein product is CASQWGGRLDNEQFF.

The rearrangement links TRBV4-1 to TRBJ2-2; a weak D match, TRBD1 (6 bases). The germline CDR1 and CDR2 sequences are MGHRA and YSYEKL. CDR3 length equals 16 residues. Trimming left V 2 bases short and J 5 bases short, with 15 bases between. The CDR3 bases are TGCGCCAGCAGCCAAACCGTGACAGGACGGACCGGGGAGCTGTTTTTT. Protein product: CASSQTVTGRTGELFF.

The chain recombines TRBV27 with TRBJ2-1; TRBD2 aligns across 11 bases. The CDR3 has 15 residues. Trimming took 3 bases from V and 9 from J; bases not matched to a gene: 7. Germline V gives CDR1 MNHEY, CDR2 SMNVEV (reference sequence). Written as DNA, the CDR3 is TGTGCCAGCAGTTTGTGGCTAGCGGGGGGTGGTGAGCAGTTCTTC. This gives the protein CASSLWLAGGGEQFF.

The V call is TRBV18, the J call TRBJ1-1; D perhaps matches TRBD1 (5 bases). Germline V gene data show CDR1 as KGHSH and CDR2 as LQKENI. Trimming pared 3 bases from V and 5 bases from J, leaving 13 bases between. CDR3 length: 14 amino acids. CDR3 nucleotide sequence: TGTGCCAGCTCACCTGGAGGGGCGCAGACTGAAGCTTTCTTT. Residues: CASSPGGAQTEAFF.

This rearrangement joins TRBV28 to TRBJ1-5; a weak D match, TRBD1 (5 bases). Germline CDR1 and CDR2: MDHEN and SYDVKM. The CDR3 loop spans 15 amino acids. V gave up 6 bases and J gave up 4 bases, with 16 bases separating them. The CDR3: CASSPSGRLNQPQHF. As DNA, the CDR3 is TGTGCCAGCAGCCCTTCGGGACGTTTAAATCAGCCCCAGCATTTT. Using reference TRBV28 and TRBJ1-5 for the parts outside the CDR3, the full variable domain is DVKVTQSSRYLVKRTGEKVFLECVQDMDHENMFWYRQDPGLGLRLIYFSYDVKMKEKGDIPEGYSVSREKKERFSLILESASTNQTSMYLCASSPSGRLNQPQHFGDGTRLSIL.

This chain connects TRBV6-1 to TRBJ1-1; no clear D gene. The CDR3 runs 15 residues. Germline V gene data show CDR1 as MNHNS and CDR2 as SASEGT. Trimming shortened V by 4 bases and J by 0 bases, and 12 bases separated the two germline ends. DNA for the CDR3: TGTGCCAGCAGTGTGACCTTCGTCATGAACACTGAAGCTTTCTTT. This translates into CASSVTFVMNTEAFF.

About this clone: The same CDR3 also results from other DNA sequences found in this sample. The CDR3 loop reads CASSLNRYEQYF. In nucleotides, the CDR3 is TGTGCCAGCAGTTTAAACCGGTACGAGCAGTACTTC. V gene TRBV28 combines with J gene TRBJ2-7; D is unclear. The CDR3 runs to 12 residues. With 2 bases removed from V and 4 bases from J, the gap between germline ends came to 6 bases. CDR1 and CDR2 from the germline V gene are MDHEN and SYDVKM.

The rearrangement uses TRBV9 and TRBJ2-5; D unresolved. The germline V and J ends were trimmed by 6 bases and 5 bases, with 11 bases remaining between them. The CDR3 runs 12 residues. Germline CDR1 and CDR2: SGDLS and YYNGEE. The CDR3 here is CASNLDGETQYF. CDR3 bases: TGTGCCAGCAACCTGGATGGGGAGACCCAGTACTTC.

The gene calls are TRBV25-1 and TRBJ1-1, with 12 bases aligning to TRBD1. V lost 8 bases to trimming and J lost 5 bases; unmatched junction nucleotides: 12. Germline CDR1 MGHDK, CDR2 SYGVNS. This CDR3 has 16 amino acids. Here the CDR3 DNA reads TGTGCCAGCGGCCCCGGGACAGGGGGCAAGGGGACTGAAGCTTTCTTT. Protein product: CASGPGTGGKGTEAFF.

CDR3 DNA sequence: TGTGCCACTAGCTCGGGCGGAGGGGCCAACGTCCTGACTTTC. It specifies CATSSGGGANVLTF. The chain employs TRBV15 and TRBJ2-6; no definite D call. The length of the CDR3 is 14 residues. Trimming took off 9 bases at V and 4 bases at J, with 13 bases between the two ends. Looked up from germline, CDR1 is LNHNV and CDR2 is YYDKDF (reference sequence).

The chain links TRBV18 to TRBJ1-2; D not resolved. CDR1 is KGHSH and CDR2 is LQKENI in the germline V gene. The CDR3 extends over 13 amino acids. V was cut by 3 bases and J by 3 bases, with 8 bases left in between. The CDR3 sequence: CASSPEKYYGYTF. For the CDR3, the DNA is TGTGCCAGCTCACCTGAGAAATACTATGGCTACACCTTC. Full variable domain (rest looked up from reference TRBV18 and TRBJ1-2): NAGVMQNPRHLVRRRGQEARLRCSPMKGHSHVYWYRQLPEEGLKFMVYLQKENIIDESGMPKERFSAEFPKEGPSILRIQQVVRGDSAAYFCASSPEKYYGYTFGSGTRLTVV.

The genes are TRBV5-5 and TRBJ2-5; D not certain. CDR3 length: 14 amino acids. Trimming removed 1 base from V and 2 bases from J, with 9 bases in between. Germline V gene lookup returns CDR1 SGHKS and CDR2 YYEKEE (reference sequence). The CDR3, as DNA: TGTGCCAGCAGCTTGTCGGGCAGTCAAGAGACCCAGTACTTC. The encoded protein is CASSLSGSQETQYF.

The CDR3, as DNA: TGTGCCAGCAGCTTAGTGCGGGGGGCGGCCCTCTACGAGCAGTACTTC. This translates into CASSLVRGAALYEQYF. This chain joins TRBV7-8 and TRBJ2-7, with 8 positions matching TRBD2. The V segment lost 1 base and the J segment 3 bases; nucleotides outside the gene matches: 8. Germline V lookup: CDR1 SGHVS, CDR2 FQNEAQ. CDR3 length: 16 residues.

This clone occurred once. The V call is TRBV2, the J call TRBJ2-1, with 13 bases identical to TRBD2. CDR3 length: 15 amino acids. J gave up 6 bases and V 8 bases, and 7 bases lay outside the gene matches. Germline CDR1 SNHLY, CDR2 FYNNEI. The CDR3 region has the DNA TGTGCCAGCGATAGACTAGCGGGAGGCCCCAATGAGCAGTTCTTC. As protein: CASDRLAGGPNEQFF.

The rearrangement uses TRBV5-1 and TRBJ2-2; tentatively, D is TRBD2 (5 bases). V was cut by 4 bases and J by 2 bases, with 6 bases left in between. The germline CDR1 and CDR2 sequences are SGHRS and YFSETQ. CDR3 size: 13 residues. This CDR3 reads CASSGSNTGELFF. The CDR3 region has the DNA TGCGCCAGCAGCGGGAGCAACACCGGGGAGCTGTTTTTT.

This clone was seen a few times. V gene TRBV29-1 combines with J gene TRBJ1-1; D perhaps matches TRBD1 (5 bases). This CDR3 comprises 14 residues. Trimming cost V 1 base and J 6 bases, with 15 bases left between them. CDR1 and CDR2 (germline): SQVTM, ANQGSEA. The CDR3 here is CSVEGGGPIAEAFF. The CDR3 DNA reads as TGCAGCGTTGAAGGGGGCGGTCCCATCGCTGAAGCTTTCTTT. Variable domain in full (rest from reference TRBV29-1 and TRBJ1-1): SAVISQKPSRDICQRGTSLTIQCQVDSQVTMMFWYRQQPGQSLTLIATANQGSEATYESGFVIDKFPISRPNLTFSTLTVSNMSPEDSSIYLCSVEGGGPIAEAFFGQGTRLTVV.

This clone was counted a single time. The chain combines TRBV14 with TRBJ2-7; D gene ambiguous. The germline V gene encodes CDR1 SGHDN and CDR2 FVKESK. The CDR3 runs to 13 residues. With 3 bases removed from V and 3 bases from J, the gap between germline ends came to 9 bases. The CDR3 sequence is CASSQDGSYEQYF. For the CDR3, the DNA is TGTGCCAGCAGCCAGGACGGAAGCTACGAGCAGTACTTC.